This TCR beta chain was sequenced for a study of T cell responses to AZD1222 COVID-19 vaccine. At the level of the study: Doses given second, at about 4 or about 12 weeks, were pooled. Study-level results: Just five or six AZD1222 recipients were seropositive at baseline.

Germline V gene data show CDR1 as SGHDN and CDR2 as FVKESK. Unmatched junction bases numbered 6, after V lost 3 bases and J lost 6 bases. The CDR3 length is 15 residues. Remarks on this clone: The target antigen is unknown.

The data were produced by immunoSEQ multiplex PCR, yet TCRdb's version contains in-frame clones alone and is incomplete. The sample holds some 99,000 clones; about nine tenths are singletons and the top ten take approximately 5.2%. The clonotype was recovered from an adult in good health. This sequence joins TRBV14 and TRBJ1-5, with 9 positions matching TRBD1. The sample in question was peripheral blood, obtained on day 0 of AZD1222 vaccination. Here the CDR3 DNA reads TGTGCCAGCAGCCAGTCTACAGGGGGCAGTCAGCCCCAGCATTTT. Its translation is CASSQSTGGSQPQHF.